Below, 23 T cell receptor beta chains from the same sample are listed, as sequenced in a study of blood T cell repertoires in COVID-19 (dated by TCRdb to the early 2020s). Preparation of the library involved the immunoSEQ multiplex PCR assay. TCRdb carries this immuneACCESS record with in-frame sequences only. Its versions omit some clonotypes, under half of them owing to an unresolved V gene in the studies checked, with the rest unexplained. A total of around 160,000 clones appear in this sample, roughly 80% of them only once. 11% to 15% of the sample is taken by the ten largest. Sequencing used peripheral blood. These receptors all stem from a woman older than 75 with acute or convalescent COVID-19.

The V and J genes are TRBV30 and TRBJ2-2; D is possibly TRBD1 (5 bases). The V gene's germline CDR1 is GTSNPN and CDR2 SVGIG (reference sequence). Deletions cut 0 bases from V and 6 bases from J, with 14 bases between. This CDR3 contains 15 residues. CDR3 DNA sequence: TGTGCCTGGAGTGTACGGCAGGGCAATCCCGGGGAGCTGTTTTTT. Translating it yields CAWSVRQGNPGELFF.

J is TRBJ1-1 and V is TRBV3-1 (or the pseudogene TRBV3-2); D gene ambiguous. The CDR3 extends over 15 amino acids. Germline V lookup: CDR1 LGHDT, CDR2 YNNKEL (reference sequence). Trimming stripped 0 bases from V and 1 base from J, with 9 bases between. CDR3 DNA: TGTGCCAGCAGCCAAGAGGGAGTTTGGAACACTGAAGCTTTCTTT. Translating gives CASSQEGVWNTEAFF.

There are a few counts of this clone. This sequence joins TRBV19 and TRBJ1-4; TRBD1 matches at 8 bases. Germline CDR1 reads LNHDA; CDR2 reads SQIVND (reference sequence). This CDR3 region has 15 residues. The V and J ends lost 5 bases and 5 bases, in that order; junction bases with no gene match: 7. CDR3 sequence: CASSGQGARNEKLFF. CDR3 bases: TGTGCCAGTAGTGGGCAGGGGGCGCGAAATGAAAAACTGTTTTTT. The entire variable domain, with the rest obtained from reference TRBV19 and TRBJ1-4, is as follows: DGGITQSPKYLFRKEGQNVTLSCEQNLNHDAMYWYRQDPGQGLRLIYYSQIVNDFQKGDIAEGYSVSREKKESFPLTVTSAQKNPTAFYLCASSGQGARNEKLFFGSGTQLSVL.

The rearrangement uses TRBV2 and TRBJ1-1, with a weak D call TRBD1 (5 bases). Germline V lookup: CDR1 SNHLY, CDR2 FYNNEI. Between the trimmed V and J ends, which lost 5 bases and 5 bases, there was a span of 12 bases. This CDR3 contains 13 residues. The CDR3 coding sequence is TGTGCCAGCAGTCCAGGGCCCAGGACTGAAGCTTTCTTT. This encodes CASSPGPRTEAFF.

The chain employs TRBV30 and TRBJ2-5; 8 bases agree with TRBD2. This CDR3 is 14 amino acids long. V was pared by 0 bases and J by 5 bases, with 5 bases of the junction left unmatched. Germline CDR1 and CDR2: GTSNPN and SVGIG (reference sequence). The CDR3 sequence: CAWSVGGRRETQYF. CDR3 sequence (DNA): TGTGCCTGGAGTGTAGGCGGGAGGAGGGAGACCCAGTACTTC.

The chain links TRBV19 to TRBJ2-7; D might be TRBD1 (5 bases). Germline values: CDR1 LNHDA, CDR2 SQIVND (reference sequence). Trimming stripped 3 bases from V and 0 bases from J, with 18 bases between. This CDR3 contains 17 residues. CDR3 residues: CASSIRLWGRVSYEQYF. CDR3 in DNA: TGTGCCAGTAGTATCCGCCTTTGGGGCAGGGTCTCCTACGAGCAGTACTTC.

Written as DNA, the CDR3 is TGTGCCAGCAGTCCAGCGGGCGCCCCTGCTAACTATGGCTACACCTTC. Translated, it gives CASSPAGAPANYGYTF. The chain links TRBV27 to TRBJ1-2; D unclear. The CDR3 totals 16 residues. Germline CDR1 and CDR2: MNHEY and SMNVEV (reference sequence). Trimming pared 5 bases from V and 0 bases from J, leaving 16 bases between.

This clone was recorded only once. CDR3 loop: CASSPSRDSEAFF. The CDR3 DNA reads as TGTGCCAGCAGTCCAAGCCGGGACAGTGAAGCTTTCTTT. V and J are TRBV6-6 and TRBJ1-1; 7 bases map to TRBD1. Trimming at V came to 5 bases and at J to 7 bases, leaving 7 bases not matched to a gene. CDR3 length: 13 residues. The germline V gene encodes CDR1 MNHNY and CDR2 SVGAGI (reference sequence).

The chain employs TRBV12-3 or TRBV12-4 and TRBJ1-2, with D uncertain. The length of the CDR3 is 13 residues. V lost 6 bases to trimming and J lost 3 bases, with 11 bases between them. The CDR3 DNA reads as TGTGCCAGCAGCCCCAGTTCAGACTATGGCTACACCTTC. It yields the protein CASSPSSDYGYTF.

This clone was counted a single time. V gene TRBV7-9 combines with J gene TRBJ2-7; 7 bases are shared with TRBD1. The CDR3 sequence is 14 residues long. V was pared by 5 bases and J by 3 bases, with 7 bases of the junction left unmatched. In germline, CDR1 is SEHNR, CDR2 FQNEAQ (reference sequence). DNA for the CDR3: TGTGCCAGCAGCCCAGGACAGGTTCTCTACGAGCAGTACTTC. Protein product: CASSPGQVLYEQYF.

This rearrangement joins TRBV19 to TRBJ1-3; D unresolved. The CDR3 consists of 14 residues. The germline V and J ends were trimmed by 3 bases and 5 bases, with 11 bases remaining between them. Germline V CDR1 and CDR2: LNHDA, SQIVND (reference sequence). CDR3 loop: CASSMLTGRNTIYF. CDR3 sequence (DNA): TGTGCCAGTAGTATGCTTACCGGGAGAAACACCATATATTTT.

The J gene is TRBJ1-1, the V gene TRBV21-1; the table's TRBD1 call for D was not verified on the DNA. TRBV21-1 is flagged as a pseudogene. The CDR3 extends over 14 amino acids. CDR3 DNA sequence: TGTGCCAGCAGCAAGAGGGGGCTGAACACTGAAGCTTTCTTT. This gives the protein CASSKRGLNTEAFF.

V is TRBV7-2 and J is TRBJ1-1, with D uncertain. CDR1 SGHTA and CDR2 FQGNSA come from the germline V gene. The CDR3 contains 13 residues. Trimming stripped 0 bases from V and 7 bases from J, with 9 bases between. CDR3 amino acids: CASSLAEGGEAFF. DNA of the CDR3: TGTGCCAGCAGCTTAGCGGAGGGCGGTGAAGCTTTCTTT.

The genes are TRBV19 and TRBJ2-7; 9 bases are a match to TRBD1. The J segment lost 3 bases and the V segment lost 1 base, leaving 4 bases of the junction unmatched. Germline V gives CDR1 LNHDA, CDR2 SQIVND (reference sequence). The CDR3 is 15 amino acids. CDR3 DNA sequence: TGTGCCAGTAGTATAGCGGGGACAGGGATCTACGAGCAGTACTTC. This codes for CASSIAGTGIYEQYF.

This clone was counted between two and nine times. This rearrangement joins TRBV13 to TRBJ1-2; TRBD1 agrees at 7 bases. Germline lookup yields CDR1 PRHDT and CDR2 FYEKMQ (reference sequence). This CDR3 contains 13 residues. After removal of 6 bases from V and 5 bases from J, the junction contained 6 bases not matched to a gene. The CDR3 nucleotides read TGTGCCAGCAGGCCGACAGGGAGTTATGGCTACACCTTC. Encoded protein: CASRPTGSYGYTF.

The rearrangement uses TRBV10-3 and TRBJ1-1, with 7 bases fitting TRBD1. The CDR3 sequence is 13 residues long. Germline V gives CDR1 ENHRY, CDR2 SYGVKD. J gave up 5 bases and V 5 bases, and 5 bases lay outside the gene matches. The CDR3, as DNA: TGTGCCATCAGTACCCAGGGGGGAACTGAAGCTTTCTTT. Its protein product is CAISTQGGTEAFF.

The rearrangement uses TRBV10-3 and TRBJ2-7; unclear D gene. The V end lost 0 bases, the J end lost 3 bases, and 3 bases lay between the germline ends. Germline loops: CDR1 ENHRY, CDR2 SYGVKD. The CDR3 is made up of 12 amino acids. In DNA, the CDR3 is TGTGCCATCAGTGAGTCCAGCTACGAGCAGTACTTC. Encoded protein: CAISESSYEQYF.

The chain links TRBV28 to TRBJ1-5; TRBD1 agrees at 9 bases. Trimming removed 3 bases from V and 4 bases from J; junction bases left unmatched: 19. The length of the CDR3 is 20 residues. Germline CDR1 and CDR2: MDHEN and SYDVKM. The DNA of the CDR3 is TGTGCCAGCAGTTTGTACTGGGACAGGGAGGAGCGGAGCTCTAATCAGCCCCAGCATTTT. Protein sequence: CASSLYWDREERSSNQPQHF.

The rearrangement joins TRBV19 to TRBJ2-2; no reliable D call. Germline loops: CDR1 LNHDA, CDR2 SQIVND (reference sequence). The CDR3 runs to 14 residues. V was pared by 7 bases and J by 3 bases, with 12 bases between. CDR3 region: CASMTGLDTGELFF. CDR3 nucleotides: TGTGCCAGTATGACGGGTTTGGACACCGGGGAGCTGTTTTTT.

This clone was counted once. This chain uses TRBV28 with TRBJ1-6, with a weak D call TRBD1 (5 bases). The germline V and J ends were trimmed by 3 bases and 0 bases, with 15 bases remaining between them. Germline V CDR1 and CDR2: MDHEN, SYDVKM. The CDR3 sequence is 18 residues long. As DNA, the CDR3 is TGTGCCAGCAGTTTCCCGAGGGGAGGGAGCTCCTATAATTCACCCCTCCACTTT. This gives the protein CASSFPRGGSSYNSPLHF.

V and J are TRBV7-2 and TRBJ2-2, with D maybe TRBD2 (7 bases). Per the germline V gene, CDR1 is SGHTA and CDR2 is FQGNSA. The CDR3 length is 14 residues. Trimming left V 5 bases short and J 5 bases short, with 12 bases between. The CDR3 DNA is TGTGCCAGCAGCGGGGGGGCGAGGACCGGGGAGCTGTTTTTT. Protein product: CASSGGARTGELFF.

As concerns this clone: The sample has other DNA sequences that encode this CDR3 too. The chain carries TRBV18 and TRBJ1-4; maybe TRBD1 (5 bases). This CDR3 comprises 15 residues. V shed 1 base and J shed 0 bases, with 6 bases lying between them. From germline, CDR1 is KGHSH and CDR2 LQKENI. CDR3 protein: CASSPRGATNEKLFF. For the CDR3, the DNA is TGTGCCAGCTCACCACGGGGGGCAACTAATGAAAAACTGTTTTTT. The full variable domain, completed using reference TRBV18 and TRBJ1-4, is NAGVMQNPRHLVRRRGQEARLRCSPMKGHSHVYWYRQLPEEGLKFMVYLQKENIIDESGMPKERFSAEFPKEGPSILRIQQVVRGDSAAYFCASSPRGATNEKLFFGSGTQLSVL.

The chain employs TRBV28 and TRBJ1-5; 9 bases are shared with TRBD1. Germline assignment: CDR1 MDHEN and CDR2 SYDVKM. The CDR3 totals 15 residues. V shed 6 bases and J 3 bases; nucleotides not matched to a gene: 6. CDR3 amino acids: CASSPRDRVNQPQHF. CDR3 sequence (DNA): TGTGCCAGCAGCCCAAGGGACAGGGTCAATCAGCCCCAGCATTTT.